The entry below describes one T cell receptor beta chain. The antigen is not known. The record originates from a study of tumor-infiltrating lymphocytes in localized non-small cell lung cancer. Sequenced by immunoSEQ multiplex PCR; TCRdb stores in-frame clones only, minus some. The data contain some 17,000 clones, over 75% of them singletons. Study-wide findings and caveats: Not all patients were TCR sequenced, owing to tissue quantity.

Sequencing was done on a sample of lung tumor tissue. The sequence derives from a human donor with non-small cell lung cancer.

In nucleotides, the CDR3 is TGTGCCAGCAGTTCTGGTTCTTCCAGGGGGTGGTACTTC. It codes for CASSSGSSRGWYF. The chain employs TRBV6-5 and TRBJ2-7; 7 nucleotides line up with TRBD1. Germline V gene data show CDR1 as MNHEY and CDR2 as SVGAGI. The CDR3 has 13 amino acids. The V and J ends lost 4 bases and 12 bases, in that order; junction bases with no gene match: 12.